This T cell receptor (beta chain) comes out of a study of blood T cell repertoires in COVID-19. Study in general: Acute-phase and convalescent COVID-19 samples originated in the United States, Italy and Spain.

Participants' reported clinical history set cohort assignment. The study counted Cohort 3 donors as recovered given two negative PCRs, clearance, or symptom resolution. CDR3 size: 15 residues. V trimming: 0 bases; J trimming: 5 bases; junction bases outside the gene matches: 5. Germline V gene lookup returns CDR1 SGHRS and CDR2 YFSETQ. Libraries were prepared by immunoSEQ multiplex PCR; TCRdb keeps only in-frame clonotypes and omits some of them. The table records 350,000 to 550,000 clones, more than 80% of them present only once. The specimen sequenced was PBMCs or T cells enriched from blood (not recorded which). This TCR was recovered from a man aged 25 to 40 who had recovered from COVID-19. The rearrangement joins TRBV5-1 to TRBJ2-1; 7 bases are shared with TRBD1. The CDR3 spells CASSLGGTGDNEQFF. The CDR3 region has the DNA TGCGCCAGCAGCTTGGGGGGAACAGGGGACAATGAGCAGTTCTTC.